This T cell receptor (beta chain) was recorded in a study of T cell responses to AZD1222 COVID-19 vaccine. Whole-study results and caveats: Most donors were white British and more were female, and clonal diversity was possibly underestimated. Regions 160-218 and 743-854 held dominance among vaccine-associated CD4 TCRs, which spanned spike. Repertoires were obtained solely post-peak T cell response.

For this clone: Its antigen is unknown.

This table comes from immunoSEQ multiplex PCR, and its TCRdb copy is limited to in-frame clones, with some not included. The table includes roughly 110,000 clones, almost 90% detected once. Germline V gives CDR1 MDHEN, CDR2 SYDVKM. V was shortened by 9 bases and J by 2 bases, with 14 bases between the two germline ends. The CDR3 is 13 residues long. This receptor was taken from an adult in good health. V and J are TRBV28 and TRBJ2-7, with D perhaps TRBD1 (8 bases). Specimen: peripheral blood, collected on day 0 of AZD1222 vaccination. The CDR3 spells CASLTGGAYEQYF. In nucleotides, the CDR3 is TGTGCCAGTCTTACAGGGGGGGCCTACGAGCAGTACTTC.